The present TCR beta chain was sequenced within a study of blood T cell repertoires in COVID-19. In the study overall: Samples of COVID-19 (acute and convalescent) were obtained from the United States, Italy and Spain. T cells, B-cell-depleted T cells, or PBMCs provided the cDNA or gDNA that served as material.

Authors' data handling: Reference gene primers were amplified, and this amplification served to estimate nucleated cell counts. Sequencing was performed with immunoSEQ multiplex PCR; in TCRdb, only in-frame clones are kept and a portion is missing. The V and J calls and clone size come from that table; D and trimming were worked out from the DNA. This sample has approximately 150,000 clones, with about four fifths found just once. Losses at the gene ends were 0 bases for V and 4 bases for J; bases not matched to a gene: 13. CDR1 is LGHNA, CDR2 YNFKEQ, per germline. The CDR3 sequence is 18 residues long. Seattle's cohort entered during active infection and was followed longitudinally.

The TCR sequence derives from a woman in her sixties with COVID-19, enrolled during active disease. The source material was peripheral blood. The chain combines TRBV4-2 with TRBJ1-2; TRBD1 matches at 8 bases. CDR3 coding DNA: TGTGCCAGCAGCCAAGACGCCGCCGGGACAGGCCTGGGCTATGGCTACACCTTC. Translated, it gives CASSQDAAGTGLGYGYTF.